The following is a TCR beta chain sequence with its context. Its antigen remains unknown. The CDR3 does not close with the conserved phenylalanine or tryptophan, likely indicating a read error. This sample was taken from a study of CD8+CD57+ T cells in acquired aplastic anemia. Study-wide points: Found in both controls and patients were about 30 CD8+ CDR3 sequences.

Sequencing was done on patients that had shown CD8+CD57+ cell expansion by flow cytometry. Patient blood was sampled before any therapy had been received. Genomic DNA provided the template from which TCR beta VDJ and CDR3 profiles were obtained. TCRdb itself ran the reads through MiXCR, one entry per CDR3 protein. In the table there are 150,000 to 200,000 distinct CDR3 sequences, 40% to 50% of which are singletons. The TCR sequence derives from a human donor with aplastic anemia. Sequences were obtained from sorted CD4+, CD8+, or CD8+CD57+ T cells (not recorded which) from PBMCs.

CDR3 amino acids: CASSLKYEQYS. CDR3 DNA: TGTGCCAGCAGTTTGAAATACGAGCAGTACTCC. This rearrangement joins TRBV14 to TRBJ2-7; D uncertain. The CDR3 is 11 amino acids. Germline V CDR1 and CDR2: SGHDN, FVKESK. Trimming removed 6 bases at V and 4 bases at J, with 7 bases between.